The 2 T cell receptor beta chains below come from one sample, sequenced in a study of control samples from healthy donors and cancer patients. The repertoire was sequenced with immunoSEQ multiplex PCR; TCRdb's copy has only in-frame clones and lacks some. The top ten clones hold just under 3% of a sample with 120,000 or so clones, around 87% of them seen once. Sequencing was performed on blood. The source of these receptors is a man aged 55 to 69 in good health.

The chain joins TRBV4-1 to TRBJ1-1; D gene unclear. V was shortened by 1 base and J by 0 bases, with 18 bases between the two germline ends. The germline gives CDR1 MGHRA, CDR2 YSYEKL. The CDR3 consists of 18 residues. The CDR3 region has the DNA TGCGCCAGCAGCCAAGTATCAACCCAAACTTATATGAACACTGAAGCTTTCTTT. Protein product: CASSQVSTQTYMNTEAFF.

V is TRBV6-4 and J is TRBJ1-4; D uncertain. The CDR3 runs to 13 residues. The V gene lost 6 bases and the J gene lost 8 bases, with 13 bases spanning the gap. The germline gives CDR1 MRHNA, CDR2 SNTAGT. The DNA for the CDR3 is TGTGCCAGCAGCCGGGAGGAGGGAGAAAAACTGTTTTTT. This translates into CASSREEGEKLFF.